The 14 T cell receptor beta chains reported below all come from one sample, sequenced in a study of shared clonotypes between healthy human individuals. Produced via immunoSEQ multiplex PCR; TCRdb's table is partial and in-frame only. Of hundreds of thousands of clones in the sample, 95% were seen once. Positively selected for CCR7, the CD45RO-negative cells used as naive CD8 cells excluded terminally differentiated effector memory CD45RA+ cells. The sequencing sample was made of naive CD8+ T cells sorted from blood. Source of these receptors: a woman in her 30s in good health.

The chain couples TRBV11-3 to TRBJ2-1; D may be TRBD2 (5 bases). Germline V lookup: CDR1 SGHNT, CDR2 YENEEA. This CDR3 spans 18 amino acids. V lost 1 base to trimming and J lost 2 bases, with 18 bases between them. CDR3 protein: CASSLVPFGEGPYNEQFF. DNA of the CDR3: TGTGCCAGCAGCTTAGTTCCCTTCGGAGAGGGCCCCTACAATGAGCAGTTCTTC. The full variable domain, completed using reference TRBV11-3 and TRBJ2-1, is EAGVVQSPRYKIIEKKQPVAFWCNPISGHNTLYWYLQNLGQGPELLIRYENEEAVDDSQLPKDRFSAERLKGVDSTLKIQPAELGDSAVYLCASSLVPFGEGPYNEQFFGPGTRLTVL.

This chain joins TRBV7-9 and TRBJ2-7; the D call may be TRBD1 or TRBD2 (5 bases each). The CDR3 has 12 residues. Trimming removed 8 bases from V and 2 bases from J, with 10 bases in between. Germline CDR1 SEHNR, CDR2 FQNEAQ (reference sequence). CDR3 residues: CASGGYPYEQYF. The CDR3 DNA reads as TGTGCCAGCGGGGGTTACCCCTACGAGCAGTACTTC.

The chain recombines TRBV7-6 with TRBJ2-7; 7 nucleotides align to TRBD2. The CDR3 has 13 amino acids. The germline gives CDR1 SGHVS, CDR2 FNYEAQ. Trimming cost V 1 base and J 6 bases; bases outside gene matches: 3. In DNA form, the CDR3 reads TGTGCCAGCAGCTTAGGGGAGGGGAGCGAGCAGTACTTC. Translating it yields CASSLGEGSEQYF. The variable domain in full, with the rest retrieved from reference TRBV7-6 and TRBJ2-7, is GAGVSQSPRYKVTKRGQDVALRCDPISGHVSLYWYRQALGQGPEFLTYFNYEAQQDKSGLPNDRFSAERPEGSISTLTIQRTEQRDSAMYRCASSLGEGSEQYFGPGTRLTVT.

This clone has only one observation. The rearrangement joins TRBV21-1 to TRBJ2-6; TRBD1, as called in the table, went unchecked against the DNA. TRBV21-1 has pseudogene status. CDR3 length equals 20 residues. The CDR3 protein is CASSKLEDRGRGNGANVLTF. The CDR3 nucleotides are TGTGCCAGCAGCAAACTAGAGGACAGGGGGCGCGGGAATGGGGCCAACGTCCTGACTTTC.

The CDR3 DNA is TGTGCCAGCAGCACGAGGGGACTAGCGGGAGCTTACGAGCAGTACTTC. It translates to CASSTRGLAGAYEQYF. The chain links TRBV7-9 to TRBJ2-7; 14 bases align to TRBD2. Germline CDR1 is SEHNR and CDR2 is FQNEAQ (reference sequence). V was pared by 5 bases and J by 4 bases, with 7 bases of the junction left unmatched. This CDR3 region has 16 residues.

The rearrangement joins TRBV11-2 to TRBJ2-3; D is uncertain. Trimming stripped 2 bases from V and 1 base from J, with 7 bases between. The CDR3 contains 14 residues. Germline values: CDR1 SGHAT, CDR2 FQNNGV. CDR3 in DNA: TGTGCCAGCAGCTTATGGGCTGGCACAGATACGCAGTATTTT. It specifies CASSLWAGTDTQYF.

V gene TRBV28 combines with J gene TRBJ1-1, with 7 bases identical to TRBD1. The J segment lost 7 bases and the V segment lost 2 bases, leaving 10 bases of the junction unmatched. The germline gives CDR1 MDHEN, CDR2 SYDVKM. The length of the CDR3 is 15 residues. The CDR3, as DNA: TGTGCCAGCAGTTTAAGGGCCGGACAGGCCAATGAAGCTTTCTTT. This gives the protein CASSLRAGQANEAFF. The complete variable domain, with remaining parts taken from reference TRBV28 and TRBJ1-1, reads DVKVTQSSRYLVKRTGEKVFLECVQDMDHENMFWYRQDPGLGLRLIYFSYDVKMKEKGDIPEGYSVSREKKERFSLILESASTNQTSMYLCASSLRAGQANEAFFGQGTRLTVV.

The genes are TRBV28 and TRBJ2-5; D is unclear. V was trimmed by 3 bases and J by 1 base, leaving 15 bases between them. Per the germline V gene, CDR1 is MDHEN and CDR2 is SYDVKM. This CDR3 has 16 amino acids. DNA for the CDR3: TGTGCCAGCAGTTTCCTGACCTCGAGCGTCCAAGAGACCCAGTACTTC. Translating gives CASSFLTSSVQETQYF.

The chain is built from TRBV5-1 and TRBJ2-1; 7 bases fit TRBD2. Unmatched junction bases numbered 7, after V lost 0 bases and J lost 10 bases. The germline V gene has CDR1 SGHRS and CDR2 YFSETQ. This CDR3 region has 14 residues. For the CDR3, the DNA is TGCGCCAGCAGCTTGGAATCCGGGGGGTACGAGCAGTTCTTC. Amino acids: CASSLESGGYEQFF.

This sequence joins TRBV4-1 and TRBJ1-1, with a tentative D call TRBD1 (6 bases). This CDR3 is built from 14 residues. Germline lookup yields CDR1 MGHRA and CDR2 YSYEKL. V was pared by 4 bases and J by 6 bases, with 15 bases between. The CDR3 protein is CASSPTSGAPEAFF. CDR3 sequence (DNA): TGCGCCAGCAGCCCTACTTCAGGGGCCCCTGAAGCTTTCTTT.

This clone showed up just a few times. Other DNA sequences from this sample encode an identical CDR3 as well. The chain carries TRBV9 and TRBJ2-1; no clear D gene. This CDR3 contains 14 residues. The V gene's germline CDR1 is SGDLS and CDR2 YYNGEE. V was shortened by 0 bases and J by 0 bases, with 4 bases between the two germline ends. CDR3 sequence (DNA): TGTGCCAGCAGCGTAGGCTTCTCCTACAATGAGCAGTTCTTC. Its translation: CASSVGFSYNEQFF.

Written as DNA, the CDR3 is TGTGCCATGGACGGCGGAAAGGGCCCGAAGGGGGAGCTGTTTTTT. It translates to CAMDGGKGPKGELFF. The V gene is TRBV7-9, the J gene TRBJ2-2; no clear D gene. The CDR3 consists of 15 residues. CDR1 and CDR2 (germline): SEHNR, FQNEAQ (reference sequence). Trimming took 10 bases from V and 8 from J, leaving 23 bases between them.

This clone is a singleton in its sample. The gene calls are TRBV28 and TRBJ2-1, with D perhaps matching TRBD1 or TRBD2 (6 bases each). From germline, CDR1 is MDHEN and CDR2 SYDVKM. CDR3 length: 19 residues. The V gene lost 6 bases and the J gene lost 5 bases, with 29 bases spanning the gap. Here the CDR3 reads CASSLWPPRVGGTNNEQFF. The CDR3 DNA reads TGTGCCAGCAGCCTATGGCCCCCCCGCGTAGGGGGGACAAACAATGAGCAGTTCTTC.

To note about this clone: Within the sample, other DNA sequences also encode this same CDR3. J is TRBJ2-7 and V is TRBV11-2; TRBD2 is a possible D gene (7 bases). Germline CDR1 reads SGHAT; CDR2 reads FQNNGV. The length of the CDR3 is 16 residues. Trimming took 5 bases from V and 0 from J, leaving 17 bases between them. The CDR3 DNA sequence: TGTGCCAGCAGCCAGGGGCTAGCGGATAGCTCCTACGAGCAGTACTTC. This codes for CASSQGLADSSYEQYF.